The entry below gives a single T cell receptor beta chain sequence along with its context. The data originate from a study of blood T cell repertoires in COVID-19. The wider study: Acute and convalescent COVID-19 specimens originated in the United States, Italy and Spain. Sample material is recorded as cDNA or gDNA derived from T cells, B-cell-depleted T cells, or PBMCs.

Original analysis: The assay estimated nucleated cells by amplifying reference gene primers. This table comes from immunoSEQ multiplex PCR, and its TCRdb copy is limited to in-frame clones, with some not included. V and J calls and clone size are given by that table; D and trimming were obtained from the DNA. The sample has about 360,000 clones, about 88% seen once; the top ten hold roughly 6.6%. The V end lost 6 bases, the J end lost 4 bases, and 18 bases lay between the germline ends. CDR1 MNHEY and CDR2 SVGAGI come from the germline V gene. The CDR3 totals 15 residues. Followed longitudinally, the Seattle patients had been enrolled during active infection.

The genes are TRBV6-5 and TRBJ1-1, with D unclear. Material for sequencing was peripheral blood. The sequence was collected from a woman aged 55-70 years with COVID-19, enrolled during active disease. The DNA for the CDR3 is TGTGCCAGCAGCTCTACTCCATTCGGGAGCACTGAAGCTTTCTTT. As protein: CASSSTPFGSTEAFF.